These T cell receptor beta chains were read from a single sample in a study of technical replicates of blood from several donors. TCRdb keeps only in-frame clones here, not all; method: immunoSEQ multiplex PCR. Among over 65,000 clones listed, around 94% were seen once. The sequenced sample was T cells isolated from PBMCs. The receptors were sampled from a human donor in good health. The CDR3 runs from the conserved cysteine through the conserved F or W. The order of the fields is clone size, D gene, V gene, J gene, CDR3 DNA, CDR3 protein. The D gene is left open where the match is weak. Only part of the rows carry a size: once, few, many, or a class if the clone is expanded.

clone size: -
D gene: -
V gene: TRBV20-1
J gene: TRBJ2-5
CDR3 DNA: TGCAGTGGAAGCAGCGAAGAGACCCAGTACTTC
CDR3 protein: CSGSSEETQYF

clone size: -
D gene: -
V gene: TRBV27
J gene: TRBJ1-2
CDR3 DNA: TGTGCCAGCAGCGAGGTCCCACGGGGCTATGGCTACACCTTC
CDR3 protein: CASSEVPRGYGYTF

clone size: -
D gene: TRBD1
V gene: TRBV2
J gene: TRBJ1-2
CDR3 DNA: TGTGCCAGCCGTCGACAGGGTAACTATGGCTACACCTTC
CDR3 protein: CASRRQGNYGYTF

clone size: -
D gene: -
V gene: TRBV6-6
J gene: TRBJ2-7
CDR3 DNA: TGTGCCAGCAGCCCAGAGACTAGCGAGCAGTACTTC
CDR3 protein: CASSPETSEQYF

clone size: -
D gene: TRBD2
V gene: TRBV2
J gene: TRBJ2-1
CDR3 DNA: TGTGCCATAACTAGCGGTTGGAACAATGAGCAGTTCTTC
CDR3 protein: CAITSGWNNEQFF

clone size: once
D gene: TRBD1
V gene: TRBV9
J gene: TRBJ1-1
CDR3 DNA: TGTGCCAGCAGCCGCAGAGACAGGGTCACTGAAGCTTTCTTT
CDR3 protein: CASSRRDRVTEAFF

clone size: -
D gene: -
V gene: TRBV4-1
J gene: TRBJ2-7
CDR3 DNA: TGCGCCAGCAGCCAAGATCGGTCGTTCGAAGGACTCCTCCCCTACGAGCAGTACTTC
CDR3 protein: CASSQDRSFEGLLPYEQYF

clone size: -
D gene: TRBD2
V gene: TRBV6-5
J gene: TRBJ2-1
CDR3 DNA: TGTGCCAGCAGTTACGCAGTTGCGGGAGGCCACAATGAGCAGTTCTTC
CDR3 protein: CASSYAVAGGHNEQFF

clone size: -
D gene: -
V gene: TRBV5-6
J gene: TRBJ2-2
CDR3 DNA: TGTGCCAGCAGCTTGATAGGGGCCTTGAACACCGGGGAGCTGTTTTTT
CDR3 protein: CASSLIGALNTGELFF

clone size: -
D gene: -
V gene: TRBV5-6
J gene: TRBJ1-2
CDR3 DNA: TGTGCCAGCAGCTTGATACAGGCCATCACCTTC
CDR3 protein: CASSLIQAITF

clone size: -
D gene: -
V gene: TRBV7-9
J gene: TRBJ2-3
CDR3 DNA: TGTGCCAGCAGCTCAAGGGGGGGTCCAATCACAGATACGCAGTATTTT
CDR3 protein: CASSSRGGPITDTQYF

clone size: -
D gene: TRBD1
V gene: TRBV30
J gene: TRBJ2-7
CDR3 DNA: TGTGCCTGGAGCCAGGGGGACTACGAGCAGTACTTC
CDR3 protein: CAWSQGDYEQYF

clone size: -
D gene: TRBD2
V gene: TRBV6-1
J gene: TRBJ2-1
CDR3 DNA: TGTGCCAGCAGTGCCCTGGGACTAGCGGGAGGGCGGATCCATGAGCAGTTCTTC
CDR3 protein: CASSALGLAGGRIHEQFF

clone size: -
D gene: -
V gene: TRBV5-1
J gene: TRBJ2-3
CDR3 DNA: TGCGCCAGCAGCTTGACAGTGTCAGATACGCAGTATTTT
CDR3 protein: CASSLTVSDTQYF

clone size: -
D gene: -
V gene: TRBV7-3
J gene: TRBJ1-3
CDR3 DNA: TGTGCCAGCAGCCCGATAGGCCCGGGGGGAAACACCATATATTTT
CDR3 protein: CASSPIGPGGNTIYF

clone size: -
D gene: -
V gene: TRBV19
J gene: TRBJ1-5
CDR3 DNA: TGTGCCAGTAGTATAGTCGGTTATAGCAATCAGCCCCAGCATTTT
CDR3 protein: CASSIVGYSNQPQHF

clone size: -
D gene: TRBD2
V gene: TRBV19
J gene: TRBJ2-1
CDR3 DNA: TGTGCCAGTAGTATAGATCAGGCGGGAGGTAGTGGCAATGAGCAGTTCTTC
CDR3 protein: CASSIDQAGGSGNEQFF

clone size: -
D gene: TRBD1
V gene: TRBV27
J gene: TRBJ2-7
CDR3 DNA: TGTGCCAGCAGTCCCTTTCCAGGGGGCGCGTACGAGCAGTACTTC
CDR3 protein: CASSPFPGGAYEQYF

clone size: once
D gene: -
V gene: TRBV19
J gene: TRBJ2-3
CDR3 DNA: TGTGCCAGTAGTATAAACAGGGGGAGGGCAGATACGCAGTATTTT
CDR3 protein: CASSINRGRADTQYF

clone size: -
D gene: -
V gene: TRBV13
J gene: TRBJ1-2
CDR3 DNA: TGTGCCAGCAGCTTAGGCCGTGGAGGAGGGGAGTATGGCTACACCTTC
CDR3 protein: CASSLGRGGGEYGYTF

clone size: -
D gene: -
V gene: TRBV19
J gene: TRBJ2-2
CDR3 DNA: TGTGCCAGTAGTCCAGGGGAAGCGAACACCGGGGAGCTGTTTTTT
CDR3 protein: CASSPGEANTGELFF

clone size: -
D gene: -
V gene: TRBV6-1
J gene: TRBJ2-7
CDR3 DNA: TGTGCCAGCAGTGAAAAGAACAGGTGGAGCTCCTACGAGCAGTACTTC
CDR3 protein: CASSEKNRWSSYEQYF

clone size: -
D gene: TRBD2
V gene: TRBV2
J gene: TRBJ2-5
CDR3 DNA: TGTGCCAGCACTACCGCGAGCGGGAGTCAAGAGACCCAGTACTTC
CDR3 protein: CASTTASGSQETQYF

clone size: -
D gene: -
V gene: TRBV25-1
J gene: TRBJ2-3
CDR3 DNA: TGTGCCAGCAGTGAATGGACGGGGTCAGATACGCAGTATTTT
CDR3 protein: CASSEWTGSDTQYF

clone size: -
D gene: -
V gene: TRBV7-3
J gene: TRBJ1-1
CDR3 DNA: TGTGCCAGCAGCCTAAGGTCCGGGGATGAAGCTTTCTTT
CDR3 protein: CASSLRSGDEAFF

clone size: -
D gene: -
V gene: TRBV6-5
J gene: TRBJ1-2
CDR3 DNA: TGTGCCAGCAGTTACCGTTCCCCCCTGAGGCATGGCTACACCTTC
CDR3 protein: CASSYRSPLRHGYTF

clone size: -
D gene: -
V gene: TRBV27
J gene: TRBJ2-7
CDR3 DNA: TGTGCCAGCAGTTTCGAGGCCGCCGGGTACAACGAGCAGTACTTC
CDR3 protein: CASSFEAAGYNEQYF